This is a list of T cell receptor beta chains from one sample in a study of shared clonotypes between healthy human individuals. Sequencing used immunoSEQ multiplex PCR; TCRdb keeps in-frame clones, though not all of them. Altogether 2,500,000 or so clones are present, 80% to 95% being singletons, with the ten largest covering roughly 0.36%. The sequenced sample consisted of naive CD4+ T cells from PBMCs. Source of these receptors: a man aged 18 to 30 in good health. Some clones in this sample may be carry-over from other donors' samples. The CDR3 runs from the conserved cysteine through the conserved F or W.

v_call	cdr3_aa
TRBV11-2	CASSLDPVRGDYGYTF
TRBV28	CASNPTTSGSYEQYF
TRBV19	CASREPGQRSEEQFF
TRBV6-5	CASSPTDGQWPQHF
TRBV4-2	CASSQFGAINEQYF
TRBV19	CASSRVDREGAEAFF
TRBV7-8	CASSLERSGWGTEAFF
TRBV29-1	CSVGTPLLYNEQFF
TRBV5-6	CASSLSRGRGSYNEQFF
TRBV5-5	CASSKGRSDGELFF
TRBV11-2	CASSSTNYGYTF
TRBV10-3	CAISPRTGYGYTF
TRBV5-6	CASSSRAATDTQYF
TRBV27	CASSLKSRNEQFF
TRBV7-2	CASSLGPLAYNEQFF
TRBV6-5	CASGSSGRGTGELFF
TRBV30	CAWSRKWGDEKLFF
TRBV9	CASSIRQDSAQENTIYF
TRBV29-1	CSVEGGQGNYEQYF
TRBV7-2	CASSLQEKITEAFF
TRBV6-5	CASSPQGNYGYTF
TRBV5-5	CASSRTIDYEQYF
TRBV4-2	CASSLPGKEYSNQPQHF
TRBV28	CASTARGTWNTGELFF
TRBV7-2	CASSWRLATNEKLFF
TRBV9	CASSVDAEVSYEQYF
TRBV7-2	CASSDPGPYNYGYTF
TRBV28	CASSPGGVTYTEAFF
TRBV7-2	CASSKEGQGLSGYTF
TRBV28	CASNDPGAIHEQYF
TRBV5-1	CASSSGSLPNGAFF
TRBV19	CASSMYTSSGNTIYF
TRBV14	CASSQERTPVGETQYF
TRBV6-1	CASNSGQGNYGYTF
TRBV19	CASSTQRTYNYGYTF
TRBV30	CAWSLGGTNEKLFF
TRBV5-1	CASSYGLAGSTDTQYF
TRBV4-3	CASSQGYRPEETQYF
TRBV4-1	CASSQAGSGNTIYF
TRBV28	CASSPTSREVWGPQHF
TRBV19	CASSIMGELGETQYF
TRBV9	CASSVAQGPFYEQYF
TRBV7-8	CASSLNRASSGIKQYF
TRBV5-1	CASRSGQANTEAFF
TRBV7-9	CASSSRGSGRYNEQFF
TRBV11-1	CASSVAGGTEAFF
TRBV2	CASSVRNEQFF
TRBV2	CASSSGTAYQPQHF
TRBV28	CASSPFGTGAYEKLFF
TRBV10-3	CAISSTGMGENIQYF
TRBV6-1	CASRTITYGYTF
TRBV2	CASSGRAHEQYF
TRBV5-1	CASRRGYEEMAKNIQYF
TRBV7-2	CASRPTSGTDTQYF
TRBV6-1	CASSEVFQGWGTEAFF
TRBV5-6	CASSRDRAHEQFF